This T cell receptor (beta chain) originates from a study of a mutant IDH1 vaccine in newly diagnosed glioma. Regarding time point: week 47, end of study. Vaccination comprised doses that each held 300 ug of mutant IDH1 20-mer peptide, plus topical imiquimod. The table lists this clone with a few counts. Its antigen is not identified. Looked up from germline, CDR1 is SGHNT and CDR2 is YYREEE (reference sequence). The CDR3 has 12 residues. The V and J ends lost 4 bases and 4 bases respectively, with 8 bases between them. Method: immunoSEQ multiplex PCR; TCRdb's copy keeps in-frame clones and lacks some. This sample has about 50,000 clones, with around three quarters found just once.

The rearrangement links TRBV5-4 to TRBJ1-2; no reliable D call. The sample consisted of PBMCs, taken from a glioma patient whose treatment included an IDH1 peptide vaccine. The receptor was derived from a man in his fifties or sixties with glioma. CDR3 loop: CASSPDGYGYTF. CDR3 sequence (DNA): TGTGCCAGCAGCCCGGACGGCTATGGCTACACCTTC. Using reference TRBV5-4 and TRBJ1-2 for the parts outside the CDR3, the full variable domain is ETGVTQSPTHLIKTRGQQVTLRCSSQSGHNTVSWYQQALGQGPQFIFQYYREEENGRGNFPPRFSGLQFPNYSSELNVNALELDDSALYLCASSPDGYGYTFGSGTRLTVV.